Shown below are 19 T cell receptor beta chains from a single sample sequenced in a study of cytomegalovirus exposure and HLA in healthy donors (dated by TCRdb to 2015 to 2018). The library came from the immunoSEQ multiplex PCR assay. Entries here come from immuneACCESS through TCRdb and include only in-frame sequences with V and J called. Some clones fail to appear in such tables; in the studies checked, an unresolved V gene covers under half of the shortfall, and the cause of the remainder is unknown. Across this sample there are about 110,000 clones, with roughly 84% seen only once. The ten largest clones take up approximately 3% of the sample. Sample: PBMCs. Receptors originate from a woman younger than 30 in good health and CMV-seronegative.

This chain connects TRBV6-1 to TRBJ1-5, with TRBD1 matching over 7 bases. This CDR3 has 15 residues. After removal of 0 bases from V and 6 bases from J, the junction contained 5 bases not matched to a gene. CDR1 is MNHNS and CDR2 is SASEGT in the germline V gene. The DNA for the CDR3 is TGTGCCAGCAGTGAAGCCGCAGACAGGGCTCAGCCCCAGCATTTT. Residues: CASSEAADRAQPQHF.

The V gene is TRBV5-4, the J gene TRBJ1-2; 7 nucleotides align to TRBD1. The V segment lost 5 bases and the J segment 2 bases; nucleotides outside the gene matches: 9. Looked up from germline, CDR1 is SGHNT and CDR2 is YYREEE (reference sequence). This CDR3 contains 15 residues. This CDR3 reads CASSPPTGTNYGYTF. The DNA of the CDR3 is TGTGCCAGCAGTCCACCGACAGGGACCAACTATGGCTACACCTTC.

This clone was seen a few times. This rearrangement joins TRBV15 to TRBJ1-5; D may be TRBD1 (5 bases). The CDR3 is made up of 15 amino acids. Germline values: CDR1 LNHNV, CDR2 YYDKDF (reference sequence). The V end lost 4 bases, the J end lost 2 bases, and 12 bases lay between the germline ends. The CDR3 nucleotides read TGTGCCACCAGCACCCAGGGCAGGGGCAATCAGCCCCAGCATTTT. Residues: CATSTQGRGNQPQHF. Full variable domain (remainder filled in from reference TRBV15 and TRBJ1-5): DAMVIQNPRYQVTQFGKPVTLSCSQTLNHNVMYWYQQKSSQAPKLLFHYYDKDFNNEADTPDNFQSRRPNTSFCFLDIRSPGLGDTAMYLCATSTQGRGNQPQHFGDGTRLSIL.

The chain uses TRBV30 and TRBJ2-3; TRBD2 matches 8 bases. The CDR3 length is 16 residues. V lost 5 bases and J lost 1; bases outside the gene matches: 11. CDR1 and CDR2 (germline): GTSNPN, SVGIG (reference sequence). CDR3 region: CAWVGTSRFRTDTQYF. The CDR3, as DNA: TGTGCCTGGGTCGGGACTAGTCGGTTTCGCACAGATACGCAGTATTTT.

V is TRBV12-5 and J is TRBJ2-1; 8 nucleotides align to TRBD2. Germline V CDR1 and CDR2: LGHNT, FRNRAP. The CDR3 spans 15 residues. V lost 6 bases to trimming and J lost 4 bases; unmatched junction nucleotides: 8. The CDR3 region has the DNA TGTGCTAGTGGCCGAAGCGGGGGCCTATACAATGAGCAGTTCTTC. Translation gives CASGRSGGLYNEQFF.

The chain carries TRBV30 and TRBJ2-3; TRBD2 might be the D (6 bases). V was pared by 2 bases and J by 0 bases, with 15 bases between. This CDR3 has 16 amino acids. CDR1 and CDR2 (germline): GTSNPN, SVGIG (reference sequence). This CDR3 reads CAWSSYGGESTDTQYF. CDR3 nucleotides: TGTGCCTGGAGTTCCTACGGCGGGGAGAGCACAGATACGCAGTATTTT.

CDR3 in DNA: TGTGCCAGCAGCCCTGGGGGCAGGGGCAATCAGCCCCAGCATTTT. The encoded protein is CASSPGGRGNQPQHF. V gene TRBV7-2 combines with J gene TRBJ1-5, with TRBD1 as a possible D gene (6 bases). V lost 5 bases to trimming and J lost 2 bases, with 13 bases between them. CDR3 size: 15 residues. Germline V gene lookup returns CDR1 SGHTA and CDR2 FQGNSA.

The rearrangement uses TRBV19 and TRBJ1-2; D unclear. V lost 2 bases to trimming and J lost 5 bases, with 9 bases between them. CDR1 LNHDA and CDR2 SQIVND come from the germline V gene (reference sequence). CDR3 length: 13 amino acids. The CDR3 bases are TGTGCCAGTAGTATAACAGACCTATATGGCTACACCTTC. This codes for CASSITDLYGYTF. The complete variable domain, with remaining parts taken from reference TRBV19 and TRBJ1-2, reads DGGITQSPKYLFRKEGQNVTLSCEQNLNHDAMYWYRQDPGQGLRLIYYSQIVNDFQKGDIAEGYSVSREKKESFPLTVTSAQKNPTAFYLCASSITDLYGYTFGSGTRLTVV.

The V and J genes are TRBV9 and TRBJ1-1; TRBD1 aligns across 7 bases. In germline, CDR1 is SGDLS, CDR2 YYNGEE. The length of the CDR3 is 15 residues. The V and J ends lost 0 bases and 4 bases, in that order; junction bases with no gene match: 6. This CDR3 reads CASSVVTGDRTEAFF. The CDR3 DNA follows: TGTGCCAGCAGCGTAGTCACAGGGGATCGCACTGAAGCTTTCTTT. Full variable domain (missing parts from reference TRBV9 and TRBJ1-1): DSGVTQTPKHLITATGQRVTLRCSPRSGDLSVYWYQQSLDQGLQFLIQYYNGEERAKGNILERFSAQQFPDLHSELNLSSLELGDSALYFCASSVVTGDRTEAFFGQGTRLTVV.

The V and J genes are TRBV15 and TRBJ1-2; tentative D call: TRBD1 (6 bases). V was shortened by 2 bases and J by 3 bases, with 16 bases between the two germline ends. The CDR3 has 16 residues. CDR1 is LNHNV and CDR2 is YYDKDF in the germline V gene (reference sequence). The CDR3 sequence is CATSRSKDSAYYGYTF. CDR3 nucleotide sequence: TGTGCCACCAGCAGATCAAAGGACAGCGCATACTATGGCTACACCTTC.

The chain carries TRBV27 and TRBJ1-5, with D possibly matching TRBD1 (5 bases). This CDR3 spans 14 amino acids. V lost 2 bases and J lost 6, with 11 bases in between. CDR1 and CDR2 (germline): MNHEY, SMNVEV (reference sequence). In DNA form, the CDR3 reads TGTGCCAGCAGTTTACAAGGGGTGGGTCAGCCCCAGCATTTT. Its protein is CASSLQGVGQPQHF.

The rearrangement joins TRBV27 to TRBJ1-5; maybe TRBD1 (5 bases). Germline CDR1 and CDR2: MNHEY and SMNVEV (reference sequence). The CDR3 extends over 14 amino acids. Between the trimmed V and J ends, which lost 3 bases and 5 bases, there was a span of 11 bases. CDR3 in DNA: TGTGCCAGCAGTTTGGCCGGGGGGGATCAGCCCCAGCATTTT. Its protein is CASSLAGGDQPQHF.

This clone was seen only a few times. The chain is built from TRBV6-1 and TRBJ2-1, with 7 bases identical to TRBD1. Trimming at V came to 3 bases and at J to 0 bases, leaving 5 bases not matched to a gene. CDR3 length: 16 residues. CDR1 MNHNS and CDR2 SASEGT come from the germline V gene. The CDR3 here is CASSELQGSSYNEQFF. The CDR3 nucleotides are TGTGCCAGCAGTGAGTTACAGGGGAGCTCCTACAATGAGCAGTTCTTC.

The chain uses TRBV19 and TRBJ2-1, with D perhaps matching TRBD1 (6 bases). This CDR3 is 15 amino acids long. The V gene's germline CDR1 is LNHDA and CDR2 SQIVND (reference sequence). The germline V and J ends were trimmed by 4 bases and 0 bases, with 10 bases remaining between them. The CDR3 spells CASSTGQSSYNEQFF. As DNA, the CDR3 is TGTGCCAGTAGTACCGGACAGAGCTCCTACAATGAGCAGTTCTTC.

The chain combines TRBV2 with TRBJ2-5, with D possibly TRBD1 on 6 matching bases. The CDR3 runs to 14 residues. The ends were cut back, 6 bases at V and 5 bases at J, with 16 bases in the middle. CDR1 is SNHLY, CDR2 FYNNEI, per germline. CDR3 DNA sequence: TGTGCCAGCAGCCCGGACAGTCAGGGGGAGACCCAGTACTTC. Its protein product is CASSPDSQGETQYF.

The rearrangement uses TRBV7-8 and TRBJ2-1; D uncertain. Trimming cost V 5 bases and J 4 bases, with 6 bases left between them. This CDR3 spans 12 amino acids. Germline CDR1 is SGHVS and CDR2 is FQNEAQ. In nucleotides, the CDR3 is TGTGCCAGCAGCCTCAGATACAATGAGCAGTTCTTC. It is translated as CASSLRYNEQFF.

The rearrangement links TRBV28 to TRBJ1-1; no definite D call. From germline, CDR1 is MDHEN and CDR2 SYDVKM. The CDR3 is 12 amino acids. V shed 11 bases and J shed 1 base, with 11 bases lying between them. The CDR3 spells CAVFQSNTEAFF. The DNA for the CDR3 is TGTGCCGTATTTCAGTCGAACACTGAAGCTTTCTTT. The full variable domain, rest sourced from reference TRBV28 and TRBJ1-1, is DVKVTQSSRYLVKRTGEKVFLECVQDMDHENMFWYRQDPGLGLRLIYFSYDVKMKEKGDIPEGYSVSREKKERFSLILESASTNQTSMYLCAVFQSNTEAFFGQGTRLTVV.

This clone was counted once. The chain uses TRBV6-5 and TRBJ2-4; D might be TRBD1 (5 bases). The CDR3 contains 13 residues. In germline, CDR1 is MNHEY, CDR2 SVGAGI. The V gene lost 5 bases and the J gene lost 9 bases, with 14 bases spanning the gap. The CDR3 is CASSEPGIGIQYF. The DNA of the CDR3 is TGTGCCAGCAGTGAACCAGGGATAGGCATTCAGTACTTC.

The chain uses TRBV4-1 and TRBJ2-1; 10 bases map to TRBD2. Unmatched junction bases numbered 6, after V lost 7 bases and J lost 3 bases. Germline V gene data show CDR1 as MGHRA and CDR2 as YSYEKL. The CDR3 has 15 residues. For the CDR3, the DNA is TGCGCCAGCACCCTCAGACTAGCGGGCTACAATGAGCAGTTCTTC. As protein: CASTLRLAGYNEQFF.